This TCR beta chain is from a study of technical replicates of blood from a few donors. Using immunoSEQ multiplex PCR, the repertoire was profiled, and TCRdb retains in-frame clones only, with some absent. The data contain over 70,000 clones, over 90% of them singletons. Germline V gene lookup returns CDR1 MNHNS and CDR2 SASEGT. V trimming: 0 bases; J trimming: 2 bases; junction bases outside the gene matches: 6. There are 16 residues in the CDR3. The V call is TRBV6-1, the J call TRBJ2-7, with TRBD2 matching 8 bases. The sequenced sample consisted of T cells isolated from PBMCs. This TCR was sampled from a human donor in good health. CDR3 residues: CASSEAGSGTAYEQYF. The CDR3 DNA reads as TGTGCCAGCAGTGAAGCTGGTAGCGGGACCGCCTACGAGCAGTACTTC.